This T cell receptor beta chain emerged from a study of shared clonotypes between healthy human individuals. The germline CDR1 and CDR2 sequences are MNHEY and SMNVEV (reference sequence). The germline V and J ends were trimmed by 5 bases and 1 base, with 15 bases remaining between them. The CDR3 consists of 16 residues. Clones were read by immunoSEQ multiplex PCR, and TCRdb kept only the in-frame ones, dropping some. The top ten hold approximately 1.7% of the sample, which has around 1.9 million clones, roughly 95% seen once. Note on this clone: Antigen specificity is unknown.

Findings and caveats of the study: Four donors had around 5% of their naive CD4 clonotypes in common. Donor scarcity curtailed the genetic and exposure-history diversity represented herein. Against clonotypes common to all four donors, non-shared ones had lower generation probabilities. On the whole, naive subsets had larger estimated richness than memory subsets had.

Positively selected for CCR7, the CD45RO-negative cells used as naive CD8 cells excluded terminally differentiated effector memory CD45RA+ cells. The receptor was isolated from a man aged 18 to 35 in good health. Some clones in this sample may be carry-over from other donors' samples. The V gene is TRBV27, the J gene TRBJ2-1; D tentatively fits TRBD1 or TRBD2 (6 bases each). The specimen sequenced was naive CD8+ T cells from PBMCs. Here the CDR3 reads CASSPVGGKSYNEQFF. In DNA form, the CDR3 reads TGTGCCAGCAGTCCGGTCGGGGGCAAGTCCTACAATGAGCAGTTCTTC.